Below, 6 T cell receptor beta chains from the same sample are listed, as sequenced in a study of shared clonotypes between healthy human individuals. Some clones are missing from TCRdb's copy, which holds only in-frame ones; the method was immunoSEQ multiplex PCR. The data contain some 2,000,000 clones, around 95% of them seen just once; the ten biggest clones take up around 0.13%. The material sequenced was naive CD4+ T cells sorted from blood. Noted subset: CD45RA+ positively selected. Receptors were obtained from a man aged 18 to 29 in good health.

This clone was found once. V and J are TRBV29-1 and TRBJ2-7; D is possibly TRBD1 (6 bases). V lost 5 bases, J lost 2 bases, and 10 bases lay in between. CDR3 size: 12 residues. CDR1 and CDR2 from the germline V gene are SQVTM and ANQGSEA. In DNA form, the CDR3 reads TGCAGCGTTCGACAGGCGACCTACGAGCAGTACTTC. Amino acids: CSVRQATYEQYF.

In DNA form, the CDR3 reads TGTGCCATCAGTGAAAGAGGGGAGCAGTTCTTC. Translation: CAISERGEQFF. The genes are TRBV10-3 and TRBJ2-1; D may be TRBD2 (5 bases). V was shortened by 3 bases and J by 10 bases, with 7 bases between the two germline ends. CDR1 and CDR2 (germline): ENHRY, SYGVKD. The CDR3 sequence is 11 residues long.

The CDR3 DNA reads TGTGCCAGCAGTTACGTTTCGAACACTGAAGCTTTCTTT. It codes for CASSYVSNTEAFF. The chain has TRBV6-6 and TRBJ1-1; D not certain. The germline gives CDR1 MNHNY, CDR2 SVGAGI (reference sequence). The CDR3 extends over 13 amino acids. V gave up 2 bases and J gave up 1 base, with 5 bases separating them.

The V and J genes are TRBV30 and TRBJ1-5; 9 nucleotides match TRBD1. This CDR3 is built from 16 residues. Germline lookup yields CDR1 GTSNPN and CDR2 SVGIG (reference sequence). The V segment lost 2 bases and the J segment 7 bases; nucleotides outside the gene matches: 12. The CDR3 loop is CAWSFPDGTGKQPQHF. The CDR3 bases are TGTGCCTGGAGTTTCCCGGACGGGACAGGGAAGCAGCCCCAGCATTTT. The whole variable domain, remainder taken from reference TRBV30 and TRBJ1-5, is SQTIHQWPATLVQPVGSPLSLECTVEGTSNPNLYWYRQAAGRGLQLLFYSVGIGQISSEVPQNLSASRPQDRQFILSSKKLLLSDSGFYLCAWSFPDGTGKQPQHFGDGTRLSIL.

The V call is TRBV19, the J call TRBJ1-2; D gene ambiguous. This CDR3 is built from 15 residues. The germline gives CDR1 LNHDA, CDR2 SQIVND (reference sequence). V lost 6 bases and J lost 3, with 17 bases in between. The CDR3 bases are TGTGCCAGTAGCCATCGGGAGCCTCGTTACTATGGCTACACCTTC. It yields the protein CASSHREPRYYGYTF.

In its sample, this clone was seen a few times. CDR3 DNA: TGTGCCAGCACTGCGTATAGCAATCAGCCCCAGCATTTT. This encodes CASTAYSNQPQHF. The rearrangement joins TRBV2 to TRBJ1-5; D is unresolved. V was clipped by 7 bases and J by 0 bases, with 7 bases between them. The CDR3 has 13 residues. Per the germline V gene, CDR1 is SNHLY and CDR2 is FYNNEI.